This TCR beta chain emerged from a study of CD8+ T cells in alopecia areata. This clone has more than one count but fewer than ten. Germline and genes here are mouse. The missing CDR3 end, 4 residues past where the read stops, is filled in from the germline J gene. TCR sequencing used cDNA made by reverse transcription of extracted RNA. Data came from immunoSEQ multiplex PCR; TCRdb stores just in-frame clones and leaves some out. The data show some 110,000 clones, with none appearing a single time. J lost 2 bases, V lost 7 bases, and 4 bases had no gene match. The CDR3 is 14 residues long. Looked up from germline, CDR1 is NNHDY and CDR2 is SYVADS.

This sequence was found in a C3H/HeJ mouse with alopecia areata. The strain's MHC haplotype is H2-k. Sample: lesional skin. The chain links TRBV13-3 to TRBJ2-3; TRBD2 matches at 10 bases. CDR3 DNA (partial): TGTGCCAGCCGACTGGGGGGCCCTGCAGAA. Residues: CASRLGGPAE. The whole CDR3 sequence reads CASRLGGPAETLYF.